This note documents a single TCR beta chain sequence. The method was immunoSEQ multiplex PCR; TCRdb's version includes in-frame clones alone and lacks a portion of them. The sample shows under 95,000 clones, roughly nine tenths of them seen only once. These data originate in a study of control samples from healthy donors and cancer patients. V was shortened by 2 bases and J by 8 bases, with 12 bases between the two germline ends. CDR3 length equals 13 residues. Germline V gene lookup returns CDR1 LNHDA and CDR2 SQIVND (reference sequence). The J gene is TRBJ1-2, the V gene TRBV19, with D unclear. This TCR was recovered from a woman aged 25 to 45 in good health. Sequencing input: blood. This CDR3 is CASSILREYGYTF. The CDR3, as DNA: TGTGCCAGTAGTATACTGAGGGAATACGGCTACACCTTC.